These T cell receptor beta chains were read from a single sample in a study of regulatory T cells in long-lasting Graves disease. TCRdb processed the multiplex PCR reads anew with MiXCR; each CDR3 protein has one entry. The sample comprises hundreds of thousands of distinct CDR3 sequences, roughly 15% of which are singletons, and more than 20% rests with the top ten. A further study also used this sample, focusing on T cells in Graves' hyperthyroidism and ophthalmopathy.

The sample consisted of peripheral blood mononuclear cells (PBMCs), taken at new diagnosis, from a patient treated with antithyroid drugs. Receptor source: a woman aged 35-60 years with Graves disease. Both conserved end residues are part of each CDR3. Fields, in order: CDR3 DNA, CDR3 protein, clone size, V gene, D gene, CDR3 length, J gene. The D gene is left open where the match is weak. Only part of the rows carry a size: once, few, many, or a class if the clone is expanded.

cdr3_nt: TGTGCCAGCAGCCAAGACCCCGCAGGGGCCACTGAAGCTTTCTTT; cdr3_aa: CASSQDPAGATEAFF; clone_size: many; v_call: TRBV3-1; d_call: -; cdr3_length: 15; j_call: TRBJ1-1
cdr3_nt: TGTGCCAGCAGTGAATATGGAGGGGCCAATCAGCCCCAGCATTTT; cdr3_aa: CASSEYGGANQPQHF; clone_size: many; v_call: TRBV6-1; d_call: -; cdr3_length: 15; j_call: TRBJ1-5
cdr3_nt: TGTGCCAGCAGCCAAGATAGCGAGGGAGGCTCGACTGAAGCTTTCTTT; cdr3_aa: CASSQDSEGGSTEAFF; clone_size: -; v_call: TRBV3-1; d_call: -; cdr3_length: 16; j_call: TRBJ1-1
cdr3_nt: TGTGCCAGCGCGGCGAGGGAGAAAGAGACCCAGTACTTC; cdr3_aa: CASAAREKETQYF; clone_size: many; v_call: TRBV3-1; d_call: -; cdr3_length: 13; j_call: TRBJ2-5
cdr3_nt: TGCGCCAGCAGCCTTGGGGGCACAACTAATGAAAAACTGTTTTTT; cdr3_aa: CASSLGGTTNEKLFF; clone_size: -; v_call: TRBV5-1; d_call: -; cdr3_length: 15; j_call: TRBJ1-4
cdr3_nt: TGCGCCAGCAGCTTGGCGGGGTTGGGCACTGAAGCTTTCTTT; cdr3_aa: CASSLAGLGTEAFF; clone_size: many; v_call: TRBV5-1; d_call: -; cdr3_length: 14; j_call: TRBJ1-1
cdr3_nt: TGCGCCAGCGGGGGGGCCTCCACCGGGGAGCTGTTTTTT; cdr3_aa: CASGGASTGELFF; clone_size: few; v_call: TRBV10-2; d_call: -; cdr3_length: 13; j_call: TRBJ2-2
cdr3_nt: TGCAGTGCTAGAGAGATCCAGGGGTTGGAGACCCAGTACTTC; cdr3_aa: CSAREIQGLETQYF; clone_size: few; v_call: TRBV20-1; d_call: -; cdr3_length: 14; j_call: TRBJ2-5
cdr3_nt: TGTGCCTGGAGTCTAGGGTCTGGGTACGAGCAGTACTTC; cdr3_aa: CAWSLGSGYEQYF; clone_size: few; v_call: TRBV30; d_call: -; cdr3_length: 13; j_call: TRBJ2-7
cdr3_nt: TGTGCTAGTGGTTTGCACGGCGATGGCTACACCTTC; cdr3_aa: CASGLHGDGYTF; clone_size: -; v_call: TRBV12-5; d_call: -; cdr3_length: 12; j_call: TRBJ1-2
cdr3_nt: TGTGCCAGCAGGGGGACAGGGGGCCAGCCCCAGCATTTT; cdr3_aa: CASRGTGGQPQHF; clone_size: many; v_call: TRBV12-3/TRBV12-4; d_call: TRBD1; cdr3_length: 13; j_call: TRBJ1-5
cdr3_nt: TGTGCCAGCAGCGTCCGCCGGACAGGGAGCTCCTATAATTCACCCCTCCACTTT; cdr3_aa: CASSVRRTGSSYNSPLHF; clone_size: many; v_call: TRBV7-2; d_call: TRBD1; cdr3_length: 18; j_call: TRBJ1-6
cdr3_nt: TGTGCCAGCAGTGAGGCGCCGACGAGGACAGATACGCAGTATTTT; cdr3_aa: CASSEAPTRTDTQYF; clone_size: many; v_call: TRBV2; d_call: -; cdr3_length: 15; j_call: TRBJ2-3
cdr3_nt: TGTGCCAGCAGCTGGGGGGGAACAGGGTCGGATTTGGAAGTATCTAACTATGGCTACACCTTC; cdr3_aa: CASSWGGTGSDLEVSNYGYTF; clone_size: few; v_call: TRBV7-8; d_call: -; cdr3_length: 21; j_call: TRBJ1-2
cdr3_nt: TGTGCCAGCGAGGGGGATGGGGTCAATCAGCCCCAGCATTTT; cdr3_aa: CASEGDGVNQPQHF; clone_size: many; v_call: TRBV6-2/TRBV6-3; d_call: -; cdr3_length: 14; j_call: TRBJ1-5
cdr3_nt: TGTGCCAGCAGCCCAAACGGACAGGTGAACACTGAAGCTTTCTTT; cdr3_aa: CASSPNGQVNTEAFF; clone_size: many; v_call: TRBV11-3; d_call: TRBD1; cdr3_length: 15; j_call: TRBJ1-1
cdr3_nt: TGTGCCAGCAAAGGGTCGGTAGGGGAGCTGTTTTTT; cdr3_aa: CASKGSVGELFF; clone_size: few; v_call: TRBV6-2/TRBV6-3; d_call: -; cdr3_length: 12; j_call: TRBJ2-2
cdr3_nt: TGTGCCAGCACCCTGGGGGGGGGGGGCAATCAGCCCCAGCATTTT; cdr3_aa: CASTLGGGGNQPQHF; clone_size: many; v_call: TRBV28; d_call: -; cdr3_length: 15; j_call: TRBJ1-5
cdr3_nt: TGTGCCAGCAGCTCGGCCAAGACTGGCAATGAGCAGTTCTTC; cdr3_aa: CASSSAKTGNEQFF; clone_size: -; v_call: TRBV7-9; d_call: -; cdr3_length: 14; j_call: TRBJ2-1
cdr3_nt: TGTGCCAGCAGCTCAAGACAGGCCACCGGGGAGCTGTTTTTT; cdr3_aa: CASSSRQATGELFF; clone_size: -; v_call: TRBV7-6; d_call: -; cdr3_length: 14; j_call: TRBJ2-2
cdr3_nt: TGTGCCAGCAGTGGGGCGTCTCCCCAGTTCTTC; cdr3_aa: CASSGASPQFF; clone_size: many; v_call: TRBV2; d_call: -; cdr3_length: 11; j_call: TRBJ2-1
cdr3_nt: TGTGCCAGCAGTTACTCGGCCGAAGCTTTCTTT; cdr3_aa: CASSYSAEAFF; clone_size: few; v_call: TRBV6-7; d_call: -; cdr3_length: 11; j_call: TRBJ1-1
cdr3_nt: TGTGCCAGCAGCTTGCGGGGCTCGGCTTTCTTT; cdr3_aa: CASSLRGSAFF; clone_size: -; v_call: TRBV11-2; d_call: -; cdr3_length: 11; j_call: TRBJ1-1
cdr3_nt: TGTGCCAGCAGCGCTTCCACCCGGGAACACTATGGCTACACCTTC; cdr3_aa: CASSASTREHYGYTF; clone_size: -; v_call: TRBV9; d_call: -; cdr3_length: 15; j_call: TRBJ1-2
cdr3_nt: TGCAGTGCTAGGGCCCTCTCTGGGGCCAACGTCCTGACTTTC; cdr3_aa: CSARALSGANVLTF; clone_size: -; v_call: TRBV20-1; d_call: -; cdr3_length: 14; j_call: TRBJ2-6
cdr3_nt: TGTGCCAGCACTAAAGGGAGTACAGACTCTGGAAACACCATATATTTT; cdr3_aa: CASTKGSTDSGNTIYF; clone_size: -; v_call: TRBV12-3/TRBV12-4; d_call: -; cdr3_length: 16; j_call: TRBJ1-3
cdr3_nt: TGTGCCAGTAGGGACAGGACGGGTGGCTACACCTTC; cdr3_aa: CASRDRTGGYTF; clone_size: -; v_call: TRBV19; d_call: TRBD1; cdr3_length: 12; j_call: TRBJ1-2
cdr3_nt: TGTGCCAGCAGCCATGAGACATCGGATCCCACAGATACGCAGTATTTT; cdr3_aa: CASSHETSDPTDTQYF; clone_size: many; v_call: TRBV3-1; d_call: -; cdr3_length: 16; j_call: TRBJ2-3
cdr3_nt: TGTGCCGGACAGGGTGATACTGAAGCTTTCTTT; cdr3_aa: CAGQGDTEAFF; clone_size: many; v_call: TRBV30; d_call: TRBD1; cdr3_length: 11; j_call: TRBJ1-1
cdr3_nt: TGTGCCAGCAGTGAAAGCAGTTCTAACTATGGCTACACCTTC; cdr3_aa: CASSESSSNYGYTF; clone_size: many; v_call: TRBV2; d_call: -; cdr3_length: 14; j_call: TRBJ1-2
cdr3_nt: TGTGCCAGTAGTATGGCTAGCGGAACAGATACGCAGTATTTT; cdr3_aa: CASSMASGTDTQYF; clone_size: few; v_call: TRBV19; d_call: TRBD2; cdr3_length: 14; j_call: TRBJ2-3
cdr3_nt: TGTGCCAGCTCACCACCGGGGCCCATGAACACCGGGGAGCTGTTTTTT; cdr3_aa: CASSPPGPMNTGELFF; clone_size: -; v_call: TRBV18; d_call: -; cdr3_length: 16; j_call: TRBJ2-2
cdr3_nt: TGCGCCAGCAGCCTATCCGGGACCCCCGGCGTTACGCAGTATTTT; cdr3_aa: CASSLSGTPGVTQYF; clone_size: -; v_call: TRBV5-1; d_call: -; cdr3_length: 15; j_call: TRBJ2-3
cdr3_nt: TGTGCCAGCAGCTTCGGCGCCTTTGACCGGGAGACCCAGTACTTC; cdr3_aa: CASSFGAFDRETQYF; clone_size: -; v_call: TRBV7-9; d_call: -; cdr3_length: 15; j_call: TRBJ2-5
cdr3_nt: TGCGCCAGCAGCTTGTGGAGCGGGGGGGCCGCTAGCACAGATACGCAGTATTTT; cdr3_aa: CASSLWSGGAASTDTQYF; clone_size: many; v_call: TRBV5-1; d_call: TRBD2; cdr3_length: 18; j_call: TRBJ2-3
cdr3_nt: TGTGCCAGCAGCCCCCAGGGTATCGTTAACAATGAGCAGTTCTTC; cdr3_aa: CASSPQGIVNNEQFF; clone_size: many; v_call: TRBV3-1; d_call: -; cdr3_length: 15; j_call: TRBJ2-1
cdr3_nt: TGTGCCAGCAGCGGACAGGGGGCTTCGTATGGAAACACCATATATTTT; cdr3_aa: CASSGQGASYGNTIYF; clone_size: few; v_call: TRBV9; d_call: TRBD1; cdr3_length: 16; j_call: TRBJ1-3
cdr3_nt: TGTGCCAGCAGTTTAATCGGTCGTCTAGCCATGGATGAGCAGTTCTTC; cdr3_aa: CASSLIGRLAMDEQFF; clone_size: -; v_call: TRBV27; d_call: -; cdr3_length: 16; j_call: TRBJ2-1
cdr3_nt: TGTGCCATCAGTCCGGGGGCCAGCTCCTACAATGAGCAGTTCTTC; cdr3_aa: CAISPGASSYNEQFF; clone_size: -; v_call: TRBV10-3; d_call: -; cdr3_length: 15; j_call: TRBJ2-1
cdr3_nt: TGTGCCACCAGTGATTCGGACAGCTACGAGCAGTACTTC; cdr3_aa: CATSDSDSYEQYF; clone_size: -; v_call: TRBV24-1; d_call: -; cdr3_length: 13; j_call: TRBJ2-7
cdr3_nt: TGTGCCAGCAGCCTGATAGGACTAGCGGGGGGAGGGGCAGATACGCAGTATTTT; cdr3_aa: CASSLIGLAGGGADTQYF; clone_size: -; v_call: TRBV7-3; d_call: TRBD2; cdr3_length: 18; j_call: TRBJ2-3
cdr3_nt: TGTGCCTGGAGTGTACGGGGGCCCTACACCTTC; cdr3_aa: CAWSVRGPYTF; clone_size: many; v_call: TRBV30; d_call: -; cdr3_length: 11; j_call: TRBJ1-2
cdr3_nt: TGCGCCAGCAGCCAAGTAGTAAGCGGGGGTGTATACGAGCAGTACTTC; cdr3_aa: CASSQVVSGGVYEQYF; clone_size: few; v_call: TRBV4-1; d_call: TRBD2; cdr3_length: 16; j_call: TRBJ2-7
cdr3_nt: TGTGCCAGCAGCGTCAGGGTTAGCACAGATACGCAGTATTTT; cdr3_aa: CASSVRVSTDTQYF; clone_size: many; v_call: TRBV7-9; d_call: -; cdr3_length: 14; j_call: TRBJ2-3
cdr3_nt: TGTGCCAGCAGCACGATAGGTACAGGGGGTGGTGAAGCTTTCTTT; cdr3_aa: CASSTIGTGGGEAFF; clone_size: many; v_call: TRBV5-6; d_call: TRBD1; cdr3_length: 15; j_call: TRBJ1-1